The clone carrying this T cell receptor (beta chain) was observed at least ten times. The target antigen is unknown. The record originates from a study of T cell repertoires in cytomegalovirus infection. Using its own MiXCR run on the reads, TCRdb lists one record per CDR3 protein. The sample has 550,000 to 850,000 distinct CDR3 sequences; around 32% are singletons. Per the germline V gene, CDR1 is SGHTA and CDR2 is FQGNSA. The CDR3 runs to 16 residues. The V and J ends lost 5 bases and 2 bases, in that order; junction bases with no gene match: 7. This TCR was sampled from a human donor in good health (CMV status not recorded). Some clones in this sample may be carry-over from other donors' samples. The sample here was cultured PBMCs, taken from culture after CMV antigen stimulation. The chain carries TRBV7-2 and TRBJ1-5; 9 bases are a match to TRBD1. The chain's CDR3 is CASSPTTGGGNQPQHF. In DNA, the CDR3 is TGTGCCAGCAGCCCAACGACAGGGGGAGGCAATCAGCCCCAGCATTTT.